This T cell receptor beta chain was sequenced in a study of vaccination effects on CD4 cells after COVID-19. Viral peptide pool expansion of antigen-specific CD4+ T cells preceded sequencing in the ViraFEST assay. Culture proceeded for more than 8 days, and CD4+ T cells were then isolated. A positive SARS-CoV-2 PCR test fell between March and December 2020. A density of fewer than 2.5 million PBMC per well was used; these cells were cultured with 10 IU/ml IL-2 and around 9.6 ug/ml peptides. The study's findings and limits: Clones from infection and from vaccination both contracted markedly late after vaccination.

For this clone: The target antigen is unknown.

Trimming removed 6 bases at V and 0 bases at J, with 7 bases between. The CDR3 spans 13 residues. Germline V gene data show CDR1 as MNHEY and CDR2 as SVGAGI. Generated by immunoSEQ multiplex PCR, the TCRdb table keeps only in-frame clones and is missing some. The table shows around 53,000 clones, with around 82% occurring only once. The sample was CD4+ T cells from PBMCs cultured with HIV peptides, taken before COVID-19 vaccination. Described subset: HIV-1 Nef peptide pool negative control/reference culture. The sequence was obtained from a human donor who had a prior SARS-CoV-2 infection. The gene calls are TRBV6-5 and TRBJ2-3; D is undetermined. The CDR3 DNA reads TGTGCCAGCAGGGCTAGTAGCACAGATACGCAGTATTTT. It is translated as CASRASSTDTQYF.